The clone carrying this T cell receptor beta chain has ten or more counts. Its target is unknown. The record originates from a study of breast tumors, draining lymph nodes, adjacent tissues. Points from the study as a whole: Tumors had less TCR diversity than lymph nodes, more than nontumor tissue. Luminal-like breast cancer showed significantly greater tumor-nontumor repertoire similarity than basal-like breast cancer did. Tumor T cell lymph node origin was a supported hypothesis, not proven. Findings are consistent with lymph node origin and intratumoral expansion of most tumor T cells.

MiXCR, run by TCRdb on the multiplex PCR reads, gives a single entry per CDR3 protein. The sample includes 150,000 to 200,000 distinct CDR3 sequences, 30% to 35% of them seen just once. Germline CDR1 reads MNHEY; CDR2 reads SVGEGT. The ends lost 5 bases at V and 0 bases at J; junction bases unmatched: 3. CDR3 size: 15 residues. Axillary draining lymph nodes of breast cancer patients supplied the node samples. The chain recombines TRBV6-2 or TRBV6-3 with TRBJ1-5; 8 bases align to TRBD1. What was sequenced was axillary lymph node tissue. The receptor was derived from a female donor with breast cancer. Some clones in this sample may be carry-over from other donors' samples. The CDR3 region has the DNA TGTGCCAGCAGTGCGGACAGGGCTAGCAATCAGCCCCAGCATTTT. This translates into CASSADRASNQPQHF.